These 14 T cell receptor beta chains were sequenced from one sample in a study of cytomegalovirus exposure and HLA in healthy donors (TCRdb year 2017). Libraries were prepared through the immunoSEQ multiplex PCR assay. For the multiplex PCR, a mixture combining 60 forward primers for TCR Vbeta segments and 13 reverse primers for TCR Jbeta segments was used. This is the immuneACCESS table as TCRdb keeps it, with only in-frame sequences that have V and J called. A part of the clones is gone; compared with another copy, unresolved V genes explain less than half, and the rest is unexplained. A total of roughly 250,000 clones appear in this sample, about 66% of them only once. About 2.2% of the sample lies in the top ten. Sequencing was done on a sample of PBMCs. Source of these receptors: a female donor in good health and CMV-seronegative.

This clone came up a few times. The chain combines TRBV6-1 with TRBJ2-7; maybe TRBD2 (6 bases). Per germline, CDR1 MNHNS and CDR2 SASEGT. The CDR3 covers 13 residues. Trimming removed 6 bases from V and 6 bases from J, with 15 bases in between. This CDR3 is CASRGGGVGEQYF. In DNA form, the CDR3 reads TGTGCCAGCAGAGGCGGCGGGGTCGGCGAGCAGTACTTC.

The CDR3 here is CASSTGQGVFYNEQFF. As DNA, the CDR3 is TGTGCCAGCAGCACCGGACAGGGAGTCTTCTACAATGAGCAGTTCTTC. The chain links TRBV9 to TRBJ2-1; 8 nucleotides match TRBD1. Losses at the gene ends were 4 bases for V and 3 bases for J; bases not matched to a gene: 9. There are 16 residues in the CDR3. CDR1 is SGDLS, CDR2 YYNGEE, per germline.

The chain's CDR3 is CASSLPGTGELFF. CDR3 bases: TGTGCCAGCAGCCTGCCAGGCACCGGGGAGCTGTTTTTT. The V gene is TRBV21-1, the J gene TRBJ2-2; the D call TRBD1 from the table was never checked on the DNA. TRBV21-1 is noted as a pseudogene. The CDR3 covers 13 residues.

This clone was seen a few times. This rearrangement joins TRBV27 to TRBJ2-2, with TRBD2 as a possible D gene (6 bases). The germline V gene has CDR1 MNHEY and CDR2 SMNVEV (reference sequence). The length of the CDR3 is 14 residues. With 3 bases removed from V and 4 bases from J, the gap between germline ends came to 9 bases. The CDR3 region has the DNA TGTGCCAGCAGTTTGCTGACTAGCACCGGGGAGCTGTTTTTT. This sequence encodes CASSLLTSTGELFF.

The rearrangement links TRBV7-9 to TRBJ2-7, with 10 bases fitting TRBD2. CDR1 is SEHNR and CDR2 is FQNEAQ in the germline V gene (reference sequence). CDR3 size: 19 residues. V gave up 1 base and J gave up 0 bases; unmatched junction bases: 12. The CDR3 region is CASSLVWGASGSYSYEQYF. The CDR3 bases are TGTGCCAGCAGCTTAGTTTGGGGGGCTAGCGGGAGTTACTCCTACGAGCAGTACTTC.

Note on this clone: Other DNA sequences in this sample translate to the same CDR3. The genes are TRBV11-2 and TRBJ2-7, with D uncertain. This CDR3 comprises 14 residues. Trimming removed 0 bases from V and 0 bases from J, with 6 bases in between. CDR1 SGHAT and CDR2 FQNNGV come from the germline V gene. DNA for the CDR3: TGTGCCAGCAGCTTAGACGGTGGCTCCTACGAGCAGTACTTC. Residues: CASSLDGGSYEQYF.

V is TRBV6-5 and J is TRBJ2-7; a possible D gene is TRBD2 (6 bases). With 4 bases removed from V and 1 base from J, the gap between germline ends came to 17 bases. This CDR3 is 16 amino acids long. Germline lookup yields CDR1 MNHEY and CDR2 SVGAGI. The chain's CDR3 is CASSFRRDSTSYEQYF. CDR3 coding DNA: TGTGCCAGCAGTTTCCGCCGGGACTCAACATCCTACGAGCAGTACTTC.

This clone was recorded once. The rearrangement links TRBV2 to TRBJ2-1; perhaps TRBD2 as D (6 bases). CDR3 length equals 13 residues. Germline CDR1 is SNHLY and CDR2 is FYNNEI. V shed 7 bases and J shed 7 bases, with 14 bases lying between them. CDR3 loop: CASIRGTANEQFF. The DNA for the CDR3 is TGTGCCAGCATTCGCGGGACCGCGAATGAGCAGTTCTTC.

Here the CDR3 DNA reads TGTGCCAGCAGTGAAGCCCCGGGACAGGGGGAAGACGAGCAGTACTTC. Translating it yields CASSEAPGQGEDEQYF. The chain links TRBV6-1 to TRBJ2-7; TRBD1 agrees at 11 bases. V dropped 0 bases and J dropped 5; count of bases not matched to a gene: 6. This CDR3 region has 16 residues. Looked up from germline, CDR1 is MNHNS and CDR2 is SASEGT.

The rearrangement joins TRBV29-1 to TRBJ2-7; 8 bases line up with TRBD2. The CDR3 is 12 residues long. J was trimmed by 0 bases and V by 7 bases; bases with no gene match: 2. Per the germline V gene, CDR1 is SQVTM and CDR2 is ANQGSEA. The CDR3 here is CSAGTSSYEQYF. The CDR3 coding sequence is TGCAGCGCCGGGACTAGCTCCTACGAGCAGTACTTC.

The chain employs TRBV11-2 and TRBJ2-3; 9 bases are shared with TRBD2. The CDR3 sequence is 16 residues long. V lost 5 bases to trimming and J lost 4 bases; unmatched junction nucleotides: 10. Germline-derived CDR1 and CDR2 are SGHAT and FQNNGV. The CDR3 reads CASSPNPGLASDTQYF. CDR3 in DNA: TGTGCCAGCAGCCCTAACCCCGGACTAGCGTCAGATACGCAGTATTTT.

The J gene is TRBJ1-1, the V gene TRBV5-1; 10 bases line up with TRBD1. With V trimmed by 4 bases and J by 4 bases, 4 bases remained unmatched. The CDR3 sequence is 14 residues long. Germline CDR1 and CDR2: SGHRS and YFSETQ. CDR3: CASSVTGGITEAFF. The CDR3 DNA is TGCGCCAGCAGCGTGACAGGGGGCATCACTGAAGCTTTCTTT. Full variable domain (missing parts from reference TRBV5-1 and TRBJ1-1): KAGVTQTPRYLIKTRGQQVTLSCSPISGHRSVSWYQQTPGQGLQFLFEYFSETQRNKGNFPGRFSGRQFSNSRSEMNVSTLELGDSALYLCASSVTGGITEAFFGQGTRLTVV.

This chain connects TRBV28 to TRBJ1-3, with D maybe TRBD1 (6 bases). The CDR3 runs 15 residues. From germline, CDR1 is MDHEN and CDR2 SYDVKM. The V end was cut by 7 bases, the J end by 2 bases, with 15 bases between. CDR3: CASTPEPGAGNTIYF. CDR3 nucleotides: TGTGCCAGCACCCCCGAGCCAGGGGCTGGAAACACCATATATTTT.

The rearrangement joins TRBV7-2 to TRBJ1-5, with 9 bases lining up with TRBD1. This CDR3 contains 14 residues. Germline trimming cut 5 bases from V and 6 bases from J; bases unmatched to any gene: 5. Germline-derived CDR1 and CDR2 are SGHTA and FQGNSA. The DNA for the CDR3 is TGTGCCAGCAGCCATACAGGGGGCGGTCAGCCCCAGCATTTT. This gives the protein CASSHTGGGQPQHF.